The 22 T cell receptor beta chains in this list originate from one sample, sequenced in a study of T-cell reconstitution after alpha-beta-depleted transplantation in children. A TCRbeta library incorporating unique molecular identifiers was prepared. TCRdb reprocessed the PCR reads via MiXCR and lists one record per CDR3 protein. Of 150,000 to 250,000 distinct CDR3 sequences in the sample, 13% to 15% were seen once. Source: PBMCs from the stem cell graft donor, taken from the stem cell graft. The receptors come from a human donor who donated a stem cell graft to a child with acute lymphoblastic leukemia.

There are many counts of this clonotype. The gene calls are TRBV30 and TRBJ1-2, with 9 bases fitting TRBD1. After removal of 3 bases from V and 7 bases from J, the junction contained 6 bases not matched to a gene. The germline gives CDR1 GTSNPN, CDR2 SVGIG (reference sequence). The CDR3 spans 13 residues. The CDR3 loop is CAWRETGGTGYTF. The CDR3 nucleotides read TGTGCCTGGAGGGAGACAGGGGGAACTGGCTACACCTTC.

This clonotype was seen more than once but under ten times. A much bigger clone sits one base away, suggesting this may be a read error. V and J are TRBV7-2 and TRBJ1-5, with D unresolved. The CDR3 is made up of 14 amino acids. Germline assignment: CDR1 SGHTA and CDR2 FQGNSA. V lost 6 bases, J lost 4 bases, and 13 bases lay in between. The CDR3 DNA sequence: TGTGCCAGCAGATACTTTGGGAGGAATCAGCCCCAGCATTTT. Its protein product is CASRYFGRNQPQHF.

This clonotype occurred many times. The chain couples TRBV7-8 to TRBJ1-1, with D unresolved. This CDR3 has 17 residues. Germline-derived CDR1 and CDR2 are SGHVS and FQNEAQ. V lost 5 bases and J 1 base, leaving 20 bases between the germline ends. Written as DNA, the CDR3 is TGTGCCAGCAGCCTCACCTTGTTGGTGCTCTGGAACACTGAAGCTTTCTTT. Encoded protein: CASSLTLLVLWNTEAFF.

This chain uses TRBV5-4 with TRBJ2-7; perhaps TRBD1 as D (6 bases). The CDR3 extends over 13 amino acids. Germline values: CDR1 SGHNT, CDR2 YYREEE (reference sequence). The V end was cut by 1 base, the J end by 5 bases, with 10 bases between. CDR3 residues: CASSLSGDHEQYF. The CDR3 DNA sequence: TGTGCCAGCAGCTTGTCAGGGGACCACGAGCAGTACTTC.

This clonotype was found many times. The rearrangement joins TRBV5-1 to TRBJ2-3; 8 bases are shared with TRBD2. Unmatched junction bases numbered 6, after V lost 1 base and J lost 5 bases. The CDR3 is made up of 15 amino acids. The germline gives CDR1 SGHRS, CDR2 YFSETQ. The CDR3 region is CASSLSSGSQDTQYF. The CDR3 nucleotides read TGCGCCAGCAGCTTGTCGAGCGGGAGTCAAGATACGCAGTATTTT.

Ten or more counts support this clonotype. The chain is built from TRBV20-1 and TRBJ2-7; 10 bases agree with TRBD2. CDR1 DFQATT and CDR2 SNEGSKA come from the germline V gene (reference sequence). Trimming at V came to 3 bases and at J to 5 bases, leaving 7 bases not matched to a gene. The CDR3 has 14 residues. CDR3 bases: TGCAGTGCTAGCTCGAGCGGGAGGGCCCACGAGCAGTACTTC. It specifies CSASSSGRAHEQYF.

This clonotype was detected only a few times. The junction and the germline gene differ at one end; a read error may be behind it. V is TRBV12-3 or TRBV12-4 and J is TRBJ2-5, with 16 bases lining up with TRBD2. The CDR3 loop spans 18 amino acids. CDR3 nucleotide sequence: TGTACCAGCAGTTTCTCGGGACTAGCGGGAGGGCACCAAGAGACCCAGTACTTC. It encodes CTSSFSGLAGGHQETQYF.

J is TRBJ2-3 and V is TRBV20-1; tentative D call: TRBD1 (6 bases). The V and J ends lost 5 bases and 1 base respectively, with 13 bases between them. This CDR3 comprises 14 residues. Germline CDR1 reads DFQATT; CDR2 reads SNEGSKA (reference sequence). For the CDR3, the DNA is TGCAGTGCTCCGACAGGCGCTGGCACAGATACGCAGTATTTT. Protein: CSAPTGAGTDTQYF.

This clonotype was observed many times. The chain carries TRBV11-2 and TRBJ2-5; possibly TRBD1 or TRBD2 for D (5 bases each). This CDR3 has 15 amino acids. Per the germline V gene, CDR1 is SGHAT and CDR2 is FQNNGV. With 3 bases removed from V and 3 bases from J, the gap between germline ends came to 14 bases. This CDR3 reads CASSLFLGTEETQYF. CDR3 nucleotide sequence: TGTGCCAGCAGCTTGTTCCTCGGGACGGAAGAGACCCAGTACTTC.

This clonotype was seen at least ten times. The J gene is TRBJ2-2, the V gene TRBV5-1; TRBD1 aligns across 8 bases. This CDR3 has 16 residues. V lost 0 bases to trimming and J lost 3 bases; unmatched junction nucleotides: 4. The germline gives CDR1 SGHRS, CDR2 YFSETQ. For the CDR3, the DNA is TGCGCCAGCAGCTTGGGCCCGGGACAGGACACCGGGGAGCTGTTTTTT. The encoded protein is CASSLGPGQDTGELFF.

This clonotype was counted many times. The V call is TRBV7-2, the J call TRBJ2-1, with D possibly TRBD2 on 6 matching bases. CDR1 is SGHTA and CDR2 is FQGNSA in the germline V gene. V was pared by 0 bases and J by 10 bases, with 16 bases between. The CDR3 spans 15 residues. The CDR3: CASSLARSVAGEQFF. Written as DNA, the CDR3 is TGTGCCAGCAGCTTAGCGCGATCGGTCGCGGGGGAGCAGTTCTTC.

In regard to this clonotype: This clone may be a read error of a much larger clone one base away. The CDR3 is CATSVFLYSGSLGEQYF. The CDR3 nucleotides are TGTGCCACCAGTGTCTTTCTTTATAGCGGGAGTTTGGGCGAGCAGTACTTC. The chain carries TRBV24-1 and TRBJ2-7; 9 nucleotides align to TRBD2. V dropped 5 bases and J dropped 6; count of bases not matched to a gene: 16. This CDR3 has 17 amino acids. Germline CDR1 KGHDR, CDR2 SFDVKD.

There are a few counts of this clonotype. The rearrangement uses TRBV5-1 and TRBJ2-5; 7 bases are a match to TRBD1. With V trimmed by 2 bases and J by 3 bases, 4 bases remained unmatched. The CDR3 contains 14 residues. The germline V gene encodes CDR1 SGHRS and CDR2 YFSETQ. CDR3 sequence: CASSLGDSKETQYF. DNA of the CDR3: TGCGCCAGCAGCTTAGGGGACAGCAAAGAGACCCAGTACTTC.

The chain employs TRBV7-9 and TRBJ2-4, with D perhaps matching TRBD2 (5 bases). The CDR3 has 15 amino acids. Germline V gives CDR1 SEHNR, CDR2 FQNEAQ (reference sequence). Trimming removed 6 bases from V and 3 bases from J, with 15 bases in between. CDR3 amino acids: CASSLAPPGKNIQYF. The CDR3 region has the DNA TGTGCCAGCAGTCTAGCTCCCCCGGGCAAAAACATTCAGTACTTC.

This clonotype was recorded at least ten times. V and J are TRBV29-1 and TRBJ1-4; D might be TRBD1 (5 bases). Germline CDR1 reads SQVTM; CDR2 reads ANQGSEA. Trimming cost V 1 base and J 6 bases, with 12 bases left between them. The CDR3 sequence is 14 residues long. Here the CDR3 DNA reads TGCAGCGTTGAAGGGTCCCGGGACGATGAAAAACTGTTTTTT. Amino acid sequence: CSVEGSRDDEKLFF.

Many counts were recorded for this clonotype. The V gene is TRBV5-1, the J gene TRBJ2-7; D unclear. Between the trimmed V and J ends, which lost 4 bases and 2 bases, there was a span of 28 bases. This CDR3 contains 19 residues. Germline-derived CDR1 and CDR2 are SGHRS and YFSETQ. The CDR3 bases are TGCGCCAGCAGCGTAAGGACGGCCATTCTGGGTGGAAGGACCTACGAGCAGTACTTC. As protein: CASSVRTAILGGRTYEQYF.

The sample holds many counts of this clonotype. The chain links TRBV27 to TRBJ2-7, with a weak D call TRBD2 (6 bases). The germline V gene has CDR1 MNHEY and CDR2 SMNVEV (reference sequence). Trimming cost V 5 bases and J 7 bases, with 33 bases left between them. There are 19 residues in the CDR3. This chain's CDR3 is CASSPPEPGSSLGGDEQYF. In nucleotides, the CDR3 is TGTGCCAGCAGTCCCCCCGAGCCGGGAAGTTCCTTAGGAGGGGATGAGCAGTACTTC.

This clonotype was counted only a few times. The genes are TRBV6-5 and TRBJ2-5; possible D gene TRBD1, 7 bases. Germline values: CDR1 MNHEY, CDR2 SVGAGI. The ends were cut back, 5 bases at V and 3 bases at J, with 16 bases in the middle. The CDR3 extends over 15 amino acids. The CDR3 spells CASSPPPGGKETQYF. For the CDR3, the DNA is TGTGCCAGCAGTCCCCCGCCAGGGGGGAAAGAGACCCAGTACTTC.

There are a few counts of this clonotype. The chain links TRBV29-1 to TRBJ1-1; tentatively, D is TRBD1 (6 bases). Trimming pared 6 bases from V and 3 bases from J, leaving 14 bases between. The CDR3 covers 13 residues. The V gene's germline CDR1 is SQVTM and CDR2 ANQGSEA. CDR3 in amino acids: CSVQQGYDTEAFF. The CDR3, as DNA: TGCAGCGTACAACAGGGATACGACACTGAAGCTTTCTTT.

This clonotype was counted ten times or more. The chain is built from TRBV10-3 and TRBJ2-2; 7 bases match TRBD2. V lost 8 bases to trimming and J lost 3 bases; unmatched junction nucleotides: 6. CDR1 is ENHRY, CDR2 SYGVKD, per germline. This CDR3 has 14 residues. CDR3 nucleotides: TGTGCCATCCGTCGACTAGCTGACACCGGGGAGCTGTTTTTT. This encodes CAIRRLADTGELFF.

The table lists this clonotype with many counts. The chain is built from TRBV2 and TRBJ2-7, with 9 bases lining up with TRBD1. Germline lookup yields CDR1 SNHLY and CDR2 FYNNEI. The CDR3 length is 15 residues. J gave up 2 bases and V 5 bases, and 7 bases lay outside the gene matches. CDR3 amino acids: CASSPDRGDPYEQYF. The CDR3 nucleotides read TGTGCCAGCAGTCCGGACAGGGGCGACCCCTACGAGCAGTACTTC.

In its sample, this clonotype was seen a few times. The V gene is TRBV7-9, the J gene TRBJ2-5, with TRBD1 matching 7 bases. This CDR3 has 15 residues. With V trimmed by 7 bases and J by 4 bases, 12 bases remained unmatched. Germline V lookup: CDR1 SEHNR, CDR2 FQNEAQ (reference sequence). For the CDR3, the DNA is TGTGCCAGCACCCCGATCGACAGGGTGGGAGAGACCCAGTACTTC. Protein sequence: CASTPIDRVGETQYF. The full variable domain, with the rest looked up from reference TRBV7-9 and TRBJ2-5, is DTGVSQNPRHKITKRGQNVTFRCDPISEHNRLYWYRQTLGQGPEFLTYFQNEAQLEKSRLLSDRFSAERPKGSFSTLEIQRTEQGDSAMYLCASTPIDRVGETQYFGPGTRLLVL.